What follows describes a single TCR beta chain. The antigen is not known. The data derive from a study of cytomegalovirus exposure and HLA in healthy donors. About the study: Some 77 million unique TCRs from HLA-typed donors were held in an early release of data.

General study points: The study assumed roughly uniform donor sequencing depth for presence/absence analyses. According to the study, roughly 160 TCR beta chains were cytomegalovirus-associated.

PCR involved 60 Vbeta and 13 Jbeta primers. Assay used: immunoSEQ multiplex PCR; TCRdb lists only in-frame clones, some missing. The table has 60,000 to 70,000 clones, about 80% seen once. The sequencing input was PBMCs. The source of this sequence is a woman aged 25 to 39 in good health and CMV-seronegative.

The CDR3: CASRSAGANEQYF. In DNA form, the CDR3 reads TGTGCCAGCCGATCAGCGGGAGCTAACGAGCAGTACTTC. This sequence joins TRBV27 and TRBJ2-7, with 8 nucleotides matching TRBD2. The CDR3 covers 13 residues. J gave up 5 bases and V 8 bases, and 8 bases lay outside the gene matches. Germline V gene sequence: CDR1 MNHEY, CDR2 SMNVEV (reference sequence).